One and the same sample provided the 11 T cell receptor beta chains below, sequenced in a study of T cells after yellow fever vaccination. TCRdb processed the 5' RACE reads anew with MiXCR; each CDR3 protein has one entry. Here the sample spans some 340,000 distinct CDR3 sequences, around 10% being singletons. This specimen consisted of CD4+ T cells sorted from PBMCs, obtained 45 days after the yellow fever booster vaccination. These receptors came from a man aged 18-30 years who received the YFV17D yellow fever vaccine.

This clonotype has more than one count but fewer than ten. The chain uses TRBV4-3 and TRBJ1-1; no clear D. Looked up from germline, CDR1 is LGHNA and CDR2 is YSLEER. The CDR3 is 16 residues long. V was clipped by 0 bases and J by 2 bases, with 13 bases between them. CDR3 coding DNA: TGCGCCAGCAGCCAAGATTGGGCCCACATAAACACTGAAGCTTTCTTT. Translated, it gives CASSQDWAHINTEAFF.

The rearrangement links TRBV20-1 to TRBJ2-5; 12 bases agree with TRBD2. The V and J ends lost 5 bases and 6 bases, in that order; junction bases with no gene match: 7. The CDR3 has 14 residues. Germline V gene sequence: CDR1 DFQATT, CDR2 SNEGSKA (reference sequence). CDR3 amino acids: CSAETSGGSKTQYF. Written as DNA, the CDR3 is TGCAGTGCTGAGACTAGCGGGGGCTCGAAGACCCAGTACTTC.

This clonotype has a handful of counts. The chain has TRBV20-1 and TRBJ2-5; tentative D call: TRBD2 (6 bases). The CDR3 has 15 residues. Trimming pared 6 bases from V and 1 base from J, leaving 18 bases between. Germline V gene data show CDR1 as DFQATT and CDR2 as SNEGSKA (reference sequence). CDR3 amino acids: CSAKPPLGGQETQYF. The DNA for the CDR3 is TGCAGTGCCAAACCTCCGTTGGGGGGCCAAGAGACCCAGTACTTC.

In its sample, this clonotype was seen a few times. The chain carries TRBV2 and TRBJ1-5, with no clear D. Trimming stripped 6 bases from V and 2 bases from J, with 11 bases between. This CDR3 region has 14 residues. CDR1 is SNHLY and CDR2 is FYNNEI in the germline V gene. The CDR3 sequence is CASRRDLGNQPQHF. The CDR3 DNA reads as TGTGCCAGCAGGCGGGATTTGGGCAATCAGCCCCAGCATTTT.

This clonotype has a handful of counts. CDR3 protein: CASSVGLRNGNEQFF. CDR3 coding DNA: TGTGCCAGCAGCGTCGGACTGAGAAACGGAAATGAGCAGTTCTTC. The chain has TRBV9 and TRBJ2-1; possible D gene TRBD2, 5 bases. Germline-derived CDR1 and CDR2 are SGDLS and YYNGEE. Trimming cost V 2 bases and J 7 bases, with 16 bases left between them. CDR3 size: 15 residues.

The chain has TRBV3-1 and TRBJ1-2; weak D call: TRBD1 (6 bases). The CDR3 runs 15 residues. CDR1 and CDR2 (germline): LGHDT, YNNKEL (reference sequence). V was trimmed by 0 bases and J by 3 bases, leaving 11 bases between them. The CDR3 loop reads CASSQDWRGDYGYTF. The CDR3 DNA is TGTGCCAGCAGCCAAGATTGGAGGGGGGACTATGGCTACACCTTC. The full variable domain, rest sourced from reference TRBV3-1 and TRBJ1-2, is DTAVSQTPKYLVTQMGNDKSIKCEQNLGHDTMYWYKQDSKKFLKIMFSYNNKELIINETVPNRFSPKSPDKAHLNLHINSLELGDSAVYFCASSQDWRGDYGYTFGSGTRLTVV.

This clonotype came up a few times. The V gene is TRBV25-1, the J gene TRBJ2-4, with D possibly TRBD2 on 5 matching bases. Germline loops: CDR1 MGHDK, CDR2 SYGVNS. Trimming took 4 bases from V and 9 from J, leaving 16 bases between them. This CDR3 spans 14 amino acids. CDR3 protein: CASSADNWAGIQYF. The DNA of the CDR3 is TGTGCCAGCAGTGCCGACAATTGGGCGGGCATTCAGTACTTC.

This clonotype was detected only a few times. The chain has TRBV25-1 and TRBJ1-3; D remains ambiguous. Germline V gene lookup returns CDR1 MGHDK and CDR2 SYGVNS. Trimming removed 1 base at V and 4 bases at J, with 14 bases between. The CDR3 consists of 16 residues. The DNA for the CDR3 is TGTGCCAGCAGTGAATTAGGTCGGGCAGGAGGAAACACCATATATTTT. Amino acid sequence: CASSELGRAGGNTIYF.

This clonotype occurred a few times. The V gene is TRBV6-5, the J gene TRBJ2-5, with no clear D. The CDR3 is 14 residues long. Germline V gives CDR1 MNHEY, CDR2 SVGAGI. V was trimmed by 0 bases and J by 7 bases, leaving 12 bases between them. The CDR3 reads CASSYSPDMATQYF. DNA of the CDR3: TGTGCCAGCAGTTACTCGCCTGATATGGCGACCCAGTACTTC.

The J gene is TRBJ2-1, the V gene TRBV27; D ambiguous. Looked up from germline, CDR1 is MNHEY and CDR2 is SMNVEV (reference sequence). V was pared by 3 bases and J by 0 bases, with 9 bases between. The length of the CDR3 is 15 residues. Here the CDR3 reads CASSFPESSYNEQFF. CDR3 bases: TGTGCCAGCAGTTTTCCCGAAAGCTCCTACAATGAGCAGTTCTTC.

This clonotype was seen more than once but under ten times. The genes are TRBV5-1 and TRBJ1-3; D might be TRBD1 (5 bases). Between the trimmed V and J ends, which lost 1 base and 0 bases, there was a span of 8 bases. The CDR3 covers 15 residues. Germline CDR1 reads SGHRS; CDR2 reads YFSETQ. The CDR3 loop reads CASSLPGGSGNTIYF. The DNA of the CDR3 is TGCGCCAGCAGCTTGCCCGGGGGCTCTGGAAACACCATATATTTT. Full variable domain (outside the CDR3, taken from reference TRBV5-1 and TRBJ1-3): KAGVTQTPRYLIKTRGQQVTLSCSPISGHRSVSWYQQTPGQGLQFLFEYFSETQRNKGNFPGRFSGRQFSNSRSEMNVSTLELGDSALYLCASSLPGGSGNTIYFGEGSWLTVV.